The TCR beta chain described here comes from a study of blood T cell repertoires in COVID-19. Study context: Collection of acute and convalescent COVID-19 samples took place in the United States, Italy and Spain. In each case, the material was cDNA or gDNA derived from T cells, B-cell-depleted T cells, or PBMCs.

Seattle's enrolled individuals joined amid active infection and were then monitored longitudinally. In the original processing: Amplified reference gene primers provided the basis for estimating nucleated cell counts. Repertoires were generated with immunoSEQ multiplex PCR, while TCRdb's copy carries only in-frame clones and drops some. The V and J calls and clone size were taken over from that table, and D and trimming were inferred from the DNA. The table includes 300,000 to 400,000 clones, about 89% detected once. Germline-derived CDR1 and CDR2 are MNHEY and SMNVEV (reference sequence). CDR3 length: 13 amino acids. The V and J ends lost 0 bases and 5 bases respectively, with 7 bases between them.

The clonotype was recovered from a woman aged 45 to 65 with COVID-19, enrolled during active disease. Sequencing was performed on peripheral blood. V gene TRBV27 combines with J gene TRBJ2-5; D unresolved. This CDR3 reads CASSLSRRETQYF. In DNA, the CDR3 is TGTGCCAGCAGTTTATCGCGCAGGGAGACCCAGTACTTC.